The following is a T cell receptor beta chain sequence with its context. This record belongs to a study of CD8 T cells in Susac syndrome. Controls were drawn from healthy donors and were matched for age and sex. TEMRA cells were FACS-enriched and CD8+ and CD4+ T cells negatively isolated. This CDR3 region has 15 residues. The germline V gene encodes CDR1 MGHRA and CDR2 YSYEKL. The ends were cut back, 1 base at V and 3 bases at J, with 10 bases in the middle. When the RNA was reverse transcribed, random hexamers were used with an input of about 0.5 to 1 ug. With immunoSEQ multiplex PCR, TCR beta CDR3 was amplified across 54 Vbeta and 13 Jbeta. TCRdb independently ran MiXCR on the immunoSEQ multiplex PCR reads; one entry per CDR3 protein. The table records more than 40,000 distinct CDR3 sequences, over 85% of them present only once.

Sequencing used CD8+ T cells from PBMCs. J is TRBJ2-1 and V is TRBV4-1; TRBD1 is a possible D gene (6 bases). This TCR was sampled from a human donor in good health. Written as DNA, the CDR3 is TGCGCCAGCAGCCAAGGGGGGCAAGGCTACAATGAGCAGTTCTTC. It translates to CASSQGGQGYNEQFF.